Sequencing of this T cell receptor (beta chain) was carried out in a study of CD8 T cells in ankylosing spondylitis. Findings and caveats of the study: Earlier literature documents some of the motif variants in reactive arthritis synovial fluid and blood. The study identified a TCR beta motif of under ten highly homologous variants that appeared characteristic of ankylosing spondylitis blood.

The germline V gene has CDR1 SGHRS and CDR2 YFSETQ. V was clipped by 4 bases and J by 4 bases; unmatched bases: 7. The CDR3 covers 15 residues. This clonotype was seen many times. The antigen is undetermined. Quantitative 5'-RACE with molecular barcodes was used to make the TCR beta libraries. TCRdb re-derived calls from the 5' RACE reads in MiXCR, one entry per CDR3 protein. The profile shows roughly 35,000 distinct CDR3 sequences, 13% of them singletons. Input material: synovial fluid, either unsorted or a sorted T cell fraction (not recorded which). V usage is TRBV5-1 and J usage is TRBJ2-1; 8 positions agree with TRBD1. This clonotype was sampled from a male donor with ankylosing spondylitis. The CDR3 loop reads CASSDWTGPYNEQFF. CDR3 nucleotides: TGCGCCAGCAGCGATTGGACAGGGCCGTACAATGAGCAGTTCTTC.